Listed below are T cell receptor beta chains from one sample, sequenced in a study of graft-versus-host responses after intestinal transplantation. Their specific antigens are unknown. The method was immunoSEQ multiplex PCR; TCRdb's version includes in-frame clones alone and lacks a portion of them. Among 50,000 or so clones listed, around 90% were seen once. Here the sequenced sample was unstimulated CD4+ T cells sorted from spleen or lymph node cells, taken before transplant. The receptor set was obtained from a human donor who was the organ donor for an intestinal transplant. The CDR3 runs from the conserved cysteine through the conserved F or W. D genes are given only for firm matches. Clone size, where shown, is once, few, many, or a class for clones that have expanded.

J: TRBJ1-2; size: NA; D: TRBD1; length: 14; V: TRBV28; DNA: TGTGCCAGCAGCCTGGACAGGGGAGTGTTTGGCTACACCTTC; CDR3: CASSLDRGVFGYTF
J: TRBJ2-3; size: once; D: TRBD1; length: 15; V: TRBV28; DNA: TGTGCCAGCAGTTTTTACAGGGGGCTCACAGATACGCAGTATTTT; CDR3: CASSFYRGLTDTQYF
J: TRBJ1-5; size: NA; D: TRBD1; length: 14; V: TRBV11-2; DNA: TGTGCCAGCAGCTTGGACAGGGGCAATCAGCCCCAGCATTTT; CDR3: CASSLDRGNQPQHF
J: TRBJ2-4; size: NA; D: NA; length: 11; V: TRBV20-1; DNA: TGCAGTGCTATGGACAGAAACATTCAGTACTTC; CDR3: CSAMDRNIQYF
J: TRBJ2-3; size: NA; D: TRBD2; length: 15; V: TRBV5-4; DNA: TGTGCCAGCAGCTCCGGTAGCGGGAGCACAGATACGCAGTATTTT; CDR3: CASSSGSGSTDTQYF
J: TRBJ2-1; size: NA; D: TRBD2; length: 17; V: TRBV7-6; DNA: TGTGCCAGCAGTAGGACTAGTGGGGCATTCTCCTACAATGAGCAGTTCTTC; CDR3: CASSRTSGAFSYNEQFF
J: TRBJ2-2; size: NA; D: NA; length: 16; V: TRBV5-8; DNA: TGTGCCAGCAGCTTATACAGGGTGGGAGACGCCGGGGAGCTGTTTTTT; CDR3: CASSLYRVGDAGELFF
J: TRBJ2-3; size: once; D: NA; length: 10; V: TRBV29-1; DNA: TGCAGCGTTGAACAGGGTACGCAGTATTTT; CDR3: CSVEQGTQYF
J: TRBJ1-1; size: NA; D: TRBD1; length: 16; V: TRBV23-1; DNA: TGCGCCAGCAGTCACGGACAGGGGGCTGGAAACACTGAAGCTTTCTTT; CDR3: CASSHGQGAGNTEAFF
J: TRBJ1-6; size: once; D: NA; length: 15; V: TRBV28; DNA: TGTGCCAGCAGCATGCGGGGCGCACATAATTCACCCCTCCACTTT; CDR3: CASSMRGAHNSPLHF
J: TRBJ2-1; size: NA; D: TRBD2; length: 17; V: TRBV28; DNA: TGTGCCAGCGGATCAACTAGCGGTAGGAGCTCCTACAATGAGCAGTTCTTC; CDR3: CASGSTSGRSSYNEQFF
J: TRBJ2-1; size: NA; D: NA; length: 13; V: TRBV7-2; DNA: TGTGCCAGCAGCTTTCTGGGGTACAATGAGCAGTTCTTC; CDR3: CASSFLGYNEQFF
J: TRBJ1-2; size: once; D: NA; length: 14; V: TRBV2; DNA: TGTGCCAGCAGTGAGTCCGGTTGGAAACATGGCTACACCTTC; CDR3: CASSESGWKHGYTF
J: TRBJ2-7; size: NA; D: TRBD1; length: 14; V: TRBV6-5; DNA: TGTGCCAGCAGTTACTCAGGGGGCCCCTACGAGCAGTACTTC; CDR3: CASSYSGGPYEQYF
J: TRBJ2-7; size: once; D: TRBD2; length: 16; V: TRBV18; DNA: TGTGCCAGCTCACCACGTAGCGGGAGTGTGGAGTACGAGCAGTACTTC; CDR3: CASSPRSGSVEYEQYF
J: TRBJ2-1; size: NA; D: TRBD2; length: 15; V: TRBV4-1; DNA: TGCGCCAGCAGCCAAAGCGGGAGTTATGTAAATGAGCAGTTCTTC; CDR3: CASSQSGSYVNEQFF
J: TRBJ2-2; size: NA; D: NA; length: 16; V: TRBV5-1; DNA: TGCGCCAGCAGCTTGTTGGGAGGCCCGAACACCGGGGAGCTGTTTTTT; CDR3: CASSLLGGPNTGELFF
J: TRBJ2-7; size: NA; D: TRBD2; length: 17; V: TRBV27; DNA: TGTGCCAGCAGTTTATCGATAAACGTAGGGAGGGCCTACGAGCAGTACTTC; CDR3: CASSLSINVGRAYEQYF
J: TRBJ2-7; size: NA; D: NA; length: 13; V: TRBV5-1; DNA: TGCGCCAGCAGCTTGGCAGGATCTTACGAGCAGTACTTC; CDR3: CASSLAGSYEQYF
J: TRBJ2-6; size: once; D: NA; length: 15; V: TRBV4-3; DNA: TGCGCCAGCAGCCAAGATGGAGTTGGGGCCAACGTCCTGACTTTC; CDR3: CASSQDGVGANVLTF
J: TRBJ2-3; size: NA; D: NA; length: 14; V: TRBV5-1; DNA: TGCGCCAGCAGCTTGGATGCTGTCACAGATACGCAGTATTTT; CDR3: CASSLDAVTDTQYF
J: TRBJ2-2; size: NA; D: TRBD2; length: 16; V: TRBV9; DNA: TGTGCCAGCAGCCCGGGACTAGCGGGAGCCACCGGGGAGCTGTTTTTT; CDR3: CASSPGLAGATGELFF
J: TRBJ2-3; size: NA; D: NA; length: 14; V: TRBV28; DNA: TGTGCCAGCTCACCTCAGGGGAGCACAGATACGCAGTATTTT; CDR3: CASSPQGSTDTQYF
J: TRBJ2-7; size: NA; D: TRBD2; length: 15; V: TRBV6-5; DNA: TGTGCCAGCAGTTACGGGCTTGGACTAGCGAACGAGCAGTACTTC; CDR3: CASSYGLGLANEQYF
J: TRBJ1-2; size: few; D: NA; length: 14; V: TRBV6-1; DNA: TGTGCCAGCAGTGACCCTAGACAGCCGAATGGGGGCACCTTC; CDR3: CASSDPRQPNGGTF
J: TRBJ2-3; size: NA; D: NA; length: 16; V: TRBV7-6; DNA: TGTGCCAGCAGCTTAGTAAGGGGACTCTTCACAGATACGCAGTATTTT; CDR3: CASSLVRGLFTDTQYF
J: TRBJ2-1; size: NA; D: TRBD2; length: 16; V: TRBV10-3; DNA: TGTGCCATCAGTCCCACTAGCGGGAGGACGGTGAATGAGCAGTTCTTC; CDR3: CAISPTSGRTVNEQFF
J: TRBJ2-7; size: NA; D: NA; length: 12; V: TRBV7-3; DNA: TGTGCCAGCAGCTTACAGGGTTACGAGCAGTACTTC; CDR3: CASSLQGYEQYF
J: TRBJ2-3; size: NA; D: NA; length: 14; V: TRBV28; DNA: TGTGCCAGCAGTTTAGAAGACCGTCGGGGTACGCAGTATTTT; CDR3: CASSLEDRRGTQYF
J: TRBJ2-1; size: NA; D: NA; length: 16; V: TRBV5-1; DNA: TGCGCCAGCAGTCTAGGACCGGGACGGACCTACAATGAGCAGTTCTTC; CDR3: CASSLGPGRTYNEQFF
J: TRBJ2-1; size: NA; D: TRBD2; length: 17; V: TRBV10-3; DNA: TGTGCCATCAACAAAGCGGGAGGCCACGGCTCCTACAATGAGCAGTTCTTC; CDR3: CAINKAGGHGSYNEQFF
J: TRBJ1-1; size: NA; D: NA; length: 12; V: TRBV9; DNA: TGTGCCAGCAGCGCGGACGGACTTGAAGCTTTCTTT; CDR3: CASSADGLEAFF